This TCR beta chain was captured in a study of early T cells in non-severe SARS-CoV-2 infection listed by TCRdb under 2021. Some background on the complete study: Because TCR sequencing relied on bulk RNA taken from unsorted whole blood, pairing of alpha and beta chains was not possible.

Set within a cohort of healthcare workers in London, UK, this nested case-control study involved weekly PCR testing of nasopharyngeal swabs along with blood sampling. Healthcare workers were enrolled in the week of the UK lockdown, from 23 to 31 March 2020, and were followed every week for up to about 16 weeks. This clonotype was counted many times. Its antigen remains unidentified. The sample holds no much larger clone one base away, and base qualities are not on file. Library creation used 5' RACE. Sequencing was carried out with a NextSeq 500. Unique molecular identifiers were attached to individual cDNA molecules in the TCR library protocol so that sequencing error and PCR bias could be corrected. TCR alpha and beta chains were both sequenced, and the abundances of alpha and beta sequences in each sample were closely correlated with each other. On the study's bioinformatics: Decombinator V4 was used to annotate the V gene, J gene and CDR3 of the TCR sequences. Expanded TCRs were defined as changing significantly between any two time points under a Poisson model with p below 0.0001. TCR abundances were normalised to the total number of TCRs sequenced per sample and expressed as counts per million. MAIT TCRs were defined by TRAV1-2 paired with TRAJ12, TRAJ20 or TRAJ33, and iNKT TCRs by TRAV10 paired with TRAJ18. VDJdb, accessed 1 November 2021, was searched for CMV, EBV and SARS-CoV-2 annotated TCRs, excluding TCRs annotated for multiple antigens. TCRdb handled the public reads itself, with Q25 trimming in fastp and clone calling in MiXCR, and kept productive beta chains. Each record represents a unique CDR3 protein, reported with the most common genes and DNA among its rows. None of the V and J calls come from the authors' own analysis; TCRdb made them. The sample includes 100,000 to 120,000 distinct CDR3 sequences, with over 9.5% observed a single time. About 3.8% of the sample is in the top ten clones.

The CDR3, from cysteine to phenylalanine, totals 13 residues. Solely the CDR3 DNA is kept, with 39 bases framed from the first base. After removal of 3 bases from V and 2 bases from J, the junction retains 1 base not matched to a gene. The germline V gene specifies SGHAT as CDR1 and FQNNGV as CDR2. Study-wide findings and limitations: VDJdb matching was skewed toward anti-spike CD8 responses and likely underestimated virus-specific expansions by missing private and CD4 specificities.

The receptor was isolated from an adult who was a healthcare worker with PCR-confirmed SARS-CoV-2 infection or an uninfected control (not recorded which). Source: whole blood, taken at baseline. The V gene is TRBV11-2 and the J gene is TRBJ2-7, and 7 bases in between align with TRBD1. The CDR3 reads CASSFGTAYEQYF. DNA sequence: TGTGCCAGCAGCTTCGGGACAGCCTACGAGCAGTACTTC. With the portions outside the CDR3 filled from the reference TRBV11-2 and TRBJ2-7 genes, the complete variable region becomes EAGVAQSPRYKIIEKRQSVAFWCNPISGHATLYWYQQILGQGPKLLIQFQNNGVVDDSQLPKDRFSAERLKGVDSTLKIQPAKLEDSAVYLCASSFGTAYEQYFGPGTRLTVT.